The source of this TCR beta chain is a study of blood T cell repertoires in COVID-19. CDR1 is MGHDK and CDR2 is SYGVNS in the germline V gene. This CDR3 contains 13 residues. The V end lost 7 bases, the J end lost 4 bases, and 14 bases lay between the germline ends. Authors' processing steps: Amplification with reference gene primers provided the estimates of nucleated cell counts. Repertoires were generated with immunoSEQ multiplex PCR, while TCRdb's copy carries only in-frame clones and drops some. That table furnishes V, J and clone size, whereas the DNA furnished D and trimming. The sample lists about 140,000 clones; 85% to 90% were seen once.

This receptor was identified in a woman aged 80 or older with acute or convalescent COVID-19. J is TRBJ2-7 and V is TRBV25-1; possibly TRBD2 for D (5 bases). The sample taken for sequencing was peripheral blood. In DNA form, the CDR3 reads TGTGCCAGCAACCCCGCGGGCAGATACGAGCAGTACTTC. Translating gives CASNPAGRYEQYF.